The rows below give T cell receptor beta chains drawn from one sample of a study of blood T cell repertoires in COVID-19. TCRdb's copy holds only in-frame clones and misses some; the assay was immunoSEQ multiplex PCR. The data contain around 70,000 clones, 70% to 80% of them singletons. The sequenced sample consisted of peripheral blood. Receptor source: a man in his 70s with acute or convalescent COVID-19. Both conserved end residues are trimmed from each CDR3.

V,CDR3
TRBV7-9,ASSLQGRGQETQY
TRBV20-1,RVGSNYGYT
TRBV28,ASSPPGGAREQY
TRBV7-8,ASSLGWLAGGGEQY
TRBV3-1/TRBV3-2,ASSQALAGQETQY
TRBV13,ASSYVQGQGATGELF
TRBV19,ASSFDSYNQPQH
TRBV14,ASSQVGALGETQY
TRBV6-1,ASSEGTAWDGYT
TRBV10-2,ASDPGLAGTGELF
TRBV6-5,ASSPVGGQF
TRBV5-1,ASSSGTSEKQY
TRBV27,ASSPDRGDRLF
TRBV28,ASSFAGRPYEQY
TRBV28,ASKTQVPVNEQY
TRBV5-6,ASSLMRVSYGYT
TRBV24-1,ATSDSYRLAGTTDTQY
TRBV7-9,ASRSPTSGSPETQY
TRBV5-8,ASSAGTGRTEAF
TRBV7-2,ASSPTSGRYEQY
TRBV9,ASSLGLLNTGELF
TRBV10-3,ATETGTSGIYEQY
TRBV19,ASSMSRLNTEAF
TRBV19,ASSIGLAGGPAYEQY
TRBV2,ASRSSYNSPLH
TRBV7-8,ASSPKRGLAGGVSYNEQF
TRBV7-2,ASSLFPLRTGGSYEQY
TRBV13,ASSFGGINQPQH
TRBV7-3,ASSLGSPGEQY
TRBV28,ASSYTGGWPNTEAF
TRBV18,ASSPGQGRTEAF
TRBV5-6,ASSSSGGNEQF
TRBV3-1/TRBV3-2,ASSQEGAGGELF
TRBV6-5,ASSYLGTGGSYEQY
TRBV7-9,ASSDSLADLNEQF
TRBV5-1,ASSLTGKNTEAF
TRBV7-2,ASSLVTEAF
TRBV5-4,ASSLKKGAYGYT
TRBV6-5,ASSPGQKMNTEAF
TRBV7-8,ASSPGLAGALGNEQF
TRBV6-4,ASSPDMSEGPQH
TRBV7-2,ASSPFQGSYNSPLH